The clone carrying this T cell receptor beta chain was counted at least ten times. The data were taken from a study of T cells in Graves' hyperthyroidism and ophthalmopathy. Patients showing uncontrolled infection, other autoimmune disease, pregnancy or lactation were ineligible. Researchers amplified the TCR beta CDR3 regions from RNA transcripts. HTBI primers drove first-round RT-PCR of the TCR CDR3. From the multiplex PCR reads, TCRdb called clonotypes with MiXCR, one entry per CDR3 protein. The data show under 400,000 distinct CDR3 sequences, with approximately 15% seen just once and roughly 11% held by the top ten. Germline V CDR1 and CDR2: SGHAT, FQNNGV. This CDR3 is built from 12 residues. Between the trimmed V and J ends, which lost 1 base and 5 bases, there was a span of 4 bases.

What was sequenced was blood. The receptor's source is a woman aged 55-69 years with Graves' hyperthyroidism. V usage is TRBV11-2 and J usage is TRBJ2-3; D ambiguous. The CDR3 region has the DNA TGTGCCAGCAGCTTAGTTATAGATACGCAGTATTTT. Its protein is CASSLVIDTQYF.